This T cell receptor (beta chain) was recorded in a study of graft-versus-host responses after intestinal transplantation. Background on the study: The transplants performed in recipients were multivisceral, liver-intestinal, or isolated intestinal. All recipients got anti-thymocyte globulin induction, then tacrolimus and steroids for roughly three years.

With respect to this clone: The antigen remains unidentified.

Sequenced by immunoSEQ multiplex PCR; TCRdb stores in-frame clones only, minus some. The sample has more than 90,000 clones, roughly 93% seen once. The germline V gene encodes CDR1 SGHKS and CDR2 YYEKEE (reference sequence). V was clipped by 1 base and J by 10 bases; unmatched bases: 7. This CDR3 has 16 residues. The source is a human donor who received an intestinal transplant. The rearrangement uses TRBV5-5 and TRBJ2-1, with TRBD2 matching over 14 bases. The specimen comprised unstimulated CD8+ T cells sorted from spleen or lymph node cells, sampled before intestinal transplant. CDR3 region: CASSLIAGLAGDEQFF. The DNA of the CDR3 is TGTGCCAGCAGCTTGATAGCGGGACTAGCGGGAGACGAGCAGTTCTTC.